This T cell receptor beta chain is drawn from a study of blood T cell repertoires in COVID-19. The Seattle patients, enrolled during active infection, were followed longitudinally. Assay used: immunoSEQ multiplex PCR; TCRdb lists only in-frame clones, some missing. The sample carries 100,000 to 150,000 clones, 75% to 90% recorded once. The CDR3 has 16 amino acids. The V segment lost 4 bases and the J segment 10 bases; nucleotides outside the gene matches: 12. CDR1 and CDR2 (germline): MNHEY, SVGAGI. This sequence joins TRBV6-5 and TRBJ2-1; 11 nucleotides line up with TRBD2. The sequence was collected from a man aged 55 to 69 with COVID-19, enrolled during active disease. Material for sequencing was peripheral blood. The CDR3 nucleotides read TGTGCCAGCAGTTCCTTAGCGGGGGGGACCTTTCGGGAGCAGTTCTTC. Protein product: CASSSLAGGTFREQFF.